This is a list of T cell receptor beta chains from one sample in a study of blood T cell repertoires in COVID-19. The table came from immunoSEQ multiplex PCR; TCRdb's copy has only in-frame clones and leaves some out. The data contain roughly 150,000 clones, 82% of them singletons. The sample consisted of peripheral blood. All receptors come from a woman aged 80 or over with active or convalescent COVID-19. Each CDR3 is given with its conserved first and last residue. A D gene is named only where the DNA matches it firmly. Not all rows give a size; the values are once, few, many and, for expanded clones, a class.

J	V	size	D	CDR3	DNA
TRBJ2-2	TRBV30	.	.	CAWSSRGYTGELFF	TGTGCCTGGTCATCGCGGGGATACACCGGGGAGCTGTTTTTT
TRBJ2-5	TRBV14	once	.	CASSHLGSFETQYF	TGTGCCAGCAGCCACCTAGGGAGTTTTGAGACCCAGTACTTC
TRBJ2-5	TRBV2	.	TRBD1	CASSEVRTGGETQYF	TGTGCCAGCAGTGAGGTGAGGACAGGAGGAGAGACCCAGTACTTC
TRBJ2-7	TRBV2	.	.	CASSGTYLSSYEQYF	TGTGCCAGCAGCGGGACTTACTTGAGCTCCTACGAGCAGTACTTC
TRBJ2-1	TRBV18	.	TRBD1	CASSPTGTGIAWEQFF	TGTGCCAGCTCACCAACCGGGACAGGGATCGCTTGGGAGCAGTTCTTC
TRBJ2-7	TRBV2	.	.	CGRVGVNYEQYF	TGTGGGAGGGTTGGGGTTAACTACGAGCAGTACTTC
TRBJ1-4	TRBV7-9	few	TRBD1	CASSLGRGHEKLFF	TGTGCCAGCAGCTTAGGCAGGGGGCATGAAAAACTGTTTTTT
TRBJ1-3	TRBV3-1/TRBV3-2	few	.	CASSLRATGNTIYF	TGTGCCAGCAGCCTTAGAGCAACTGGAAACACCATATATTTT
TRBJ2-7	TRBV15	.	TRBD1	CATSRDPRGEQYF	TGTGCCACCAGCAGAGATCCCAGGGGGGAGCAGTACTTC
TRBJ1-5	TRBV28	.	.	CASSFWQGLSSNQPQHF	TGTGCCAGCAGTTTCTGGCAGGGGCTCTCTAGCAATCAGCCCCAGCATTTT
TRBJ2-7	TRBV19	once	TRBD2	CASSISPMLQRDYEQYF	TGTGCCAGTAGTATCTCACCCATGCTCCAGCGGGACTACGAGCAGTACTTC
TRBJ1-2	TRBV28	.	.	CASSLGGYGYTF	TGTGCCAGCAGTTTGGGAGGTTACGGCTACACCTTC
TRBJ1-3	TRBV6-6	.	.	CASTVQGAGNTIYF	TGTGCCAGCACCGTACAGGGTGCTGGAAACACCATATATTTT
TRBJ1-1	TRBV5-1	.	.	CASSSTGKSEAFF	TGCGCCAGCAGCTCCACAGGAAAATCTGAAGCTTTCTTT
TRBJ2-5	TRBV2	.	.	CASSGRGAETQYF	TGTGCCAGCAGTGGCAGGGGAGCGGAGACCCAGTACTTC
TRBJ1-1	TRBV5-1	.	TRBD1	CASSPGQGSQNTEAFF	TGCGCCAGCAGCCCCGGACAGGGGAGCCAGAACACTGAAGCTTTCTTT
TRBJ1-2	TRBV23-1	.	TRBD1	CASRLEGTGTLDGYTF	TGCGCCAGCAGACTGGAAGGGACAGGGACCCTGGATGGCTACACCTTC
TRBJ1-6	TRBV6-2/TRBV6-3	.	.	CASSYPSPGNSPLHF	TGTGCCAGCAGTTACCCTTCCCCAGGGAATTCACCCCTCCACTTT
TRBJ2-1	TRBV9	.	TRBD2	CASSVVSSGRSEQFF	TGTGCCAGCAGCGTAGTTTCTAGCGGGAGATCTGAGCAGTTCTTC
TRBJ2-5	TRBV10-3	.	.	CAISKEAYIQETQYF	TGTGCCATCTCGAAGGAGGCCTATATACAAGAGACCCAGTACTTC
TRBJ2-1	TRBV2	.	TRBD2	CASRIGGSDTYNEQFF	TGTGCCAGCAGAATAGGCGGGAGTGACACCTACAATGAGCAGTTCTTC
TRBJ1-3	TRBV10-3	.	TRBD1	CAISETGGFSGNTIYF	TGTGCCATCAGTGAAACAGGGGGCTTCTCTGGAAACACCATATATTTT
TRBJ1-2	TRBV7-9	once	.	CASSRGGERNYGYTF	TGTGCCAGCAGCCGCGGAGGGGAACGTAACTATGGCTACACCTTC
TRBJ1-2	TRBV28	.	TRBD1	CASKGTGGSVYTF	TGTGCCAGCAAGGGGACAGGGGGAAGCGTCTACACCTTC
TRBJ1-5	TRBV4-1	few	.	CASSPTGNSQPQHF	TGCGCCAGCAGCCCTACAGGGAATAGTCAGCCCCAGCATTTT
TRBJ1-2	TRBV28	.	.	CASSEGGTYKPYGYTF	TGTGCCAGCAGCGAGGGGGGGACTTACAAACCGTATGGCTACACCTTC
TRBJ2-2	TRBV5-1	.	TRBD2	CASSLPSGRPNTGELFF	TGCGCCAGCAGCTTGCCTAGCGGGAGGCCGAACACCGGGGAGCTGTTTTTT
TRBJ2-3	TRBV4-1	.	.	CASSQDPGTWETDTQYF	TGCGCCAGCAGCCAAGATCCCGGGACTTGGGAGACAGATACGCAGTATTTT
TRBJ2-7	TRBV5-1	.	.	CASSSQGFEQYF	TGCGCCAGCAGCTCGCAGGGGTTCGAGCAGTACTTC
TRBJ1-4	TRBV6-6	.	.	CASSLGSATNEKLFF	TGTGCCAGCAGCTTAGGGAGCGCAACTAATGAAAAACTGTTTTTT
TRBJ2-1	TRBV27	.	.	CAIREFDRDEQFF	TGTGCCATCCGGGAGTTCGATAGGGATGAGCAGTTCTTC
TRBJ1-5	TRBV24-1	.	TRBD1	CAIDRGQQPQHF	TGTGCCATCGACAGGGGGCAACAGCCCCAGCATTTT
TRBJ1-4	TRBV6-5	.	.	CASRGSVNEKLFF	TGTGCCAGCAGGGGGAGCGTTAATGAAAAACTGTTTTTT
TRBJ1-3	TRBV7-6	once	TRBD1	CASSLDQGASGNTIYF	TGTGCCAGCAGCTTAGACCAGGGGGCTTCTGGAAACACCATATATTTT
TRBJ1-2	TRBV18	.	.	CASSPGGVNVNGYGYTF	TGTGCCAGCTCACCCGGCGGCGTTAACGTTAATGGCTATGGCTACACCTTC
TRBJ2-7	TRBV20-1	.	.	CSASPSNYEQYF	TGCAGTGCTAGTCCCAGTAACTACGAGCAGTACTTC